Listed below are T cell receptor beta chains from one sample, sequenced in a study of cytomegalovirus exposure and HLA in healthy donors. Method: immunoSEQ multiplex PCR; TCRdb's copy keeps in-frame clones and lacks some. The top ten clones hold about 2.3% of a sample with about 81,000 clones, around 90% of them seen once. Source material: PBMCs. These receptors all stem from a man aged 18 to 35 in good health and CMV-seronegative. The CDR3 runs from the conserved cysteine through the conserved F or W. D genes are given only for firm matches.

d_gene | v_gene | CDR3aa
TRBD2 | TRBV18 | CASSTRPSGSSYEQYF
TRBD2 | TRBV28 | CASTGTRYEQYF
. | TRBV19 | CASSIGGLLGAEQFF
. | TRBV7-9 | CASSPPEGIGNTIYF
TRBD2 | TRBV7-9 | CASSQDPPGGLKSEQYF
. | TRBV28 | CASSLADMNTEAFF
. | TRBV7-2 | CASSARGSFSTYEQYF
. | TRBV21-1 | CAGEPSYEQYF
. | TRBV5-4 | CASSRERMSNTGELFF
TRBD2 | TRBV7-7 | CASSPSGLADNEQFF
TRBD1 | TRBV28 | CASSQPGTGTHEQYF
TRBD2 | TRBV28 | CASSFRRGLAVKGPYNEQFF
TRBD2 | TRBV27 | CASREAGEEQYF
. | TRBV7-8 | CASSLGRSRNNSPLHF
TRBD1 | TRBV9 | CASSVGGTGDSPLHF
TRBD1 | TRBV7-9 | CASSSTADRILFF
TRBD1 | TRBV29-1 | CSAHRGYNEQFF
. | TRBV25-1 | CASSLHRDGEQYF
. | TRBV27 | CASSLIGPGGSYNEQFF